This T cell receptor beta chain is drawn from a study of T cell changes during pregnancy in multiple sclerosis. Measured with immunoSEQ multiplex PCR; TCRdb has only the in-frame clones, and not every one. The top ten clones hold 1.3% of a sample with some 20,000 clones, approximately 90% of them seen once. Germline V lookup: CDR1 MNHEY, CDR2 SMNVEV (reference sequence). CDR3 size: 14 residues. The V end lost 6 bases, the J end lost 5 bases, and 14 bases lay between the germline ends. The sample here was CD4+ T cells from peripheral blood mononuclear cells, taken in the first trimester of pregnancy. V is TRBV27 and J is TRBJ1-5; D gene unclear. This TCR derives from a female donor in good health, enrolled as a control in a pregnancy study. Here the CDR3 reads CASRPAGGHQPQHF. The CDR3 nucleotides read TGTGCCAGCAGGCCCGCCGGCGGGCATCAGCCCCAGCATTTT.